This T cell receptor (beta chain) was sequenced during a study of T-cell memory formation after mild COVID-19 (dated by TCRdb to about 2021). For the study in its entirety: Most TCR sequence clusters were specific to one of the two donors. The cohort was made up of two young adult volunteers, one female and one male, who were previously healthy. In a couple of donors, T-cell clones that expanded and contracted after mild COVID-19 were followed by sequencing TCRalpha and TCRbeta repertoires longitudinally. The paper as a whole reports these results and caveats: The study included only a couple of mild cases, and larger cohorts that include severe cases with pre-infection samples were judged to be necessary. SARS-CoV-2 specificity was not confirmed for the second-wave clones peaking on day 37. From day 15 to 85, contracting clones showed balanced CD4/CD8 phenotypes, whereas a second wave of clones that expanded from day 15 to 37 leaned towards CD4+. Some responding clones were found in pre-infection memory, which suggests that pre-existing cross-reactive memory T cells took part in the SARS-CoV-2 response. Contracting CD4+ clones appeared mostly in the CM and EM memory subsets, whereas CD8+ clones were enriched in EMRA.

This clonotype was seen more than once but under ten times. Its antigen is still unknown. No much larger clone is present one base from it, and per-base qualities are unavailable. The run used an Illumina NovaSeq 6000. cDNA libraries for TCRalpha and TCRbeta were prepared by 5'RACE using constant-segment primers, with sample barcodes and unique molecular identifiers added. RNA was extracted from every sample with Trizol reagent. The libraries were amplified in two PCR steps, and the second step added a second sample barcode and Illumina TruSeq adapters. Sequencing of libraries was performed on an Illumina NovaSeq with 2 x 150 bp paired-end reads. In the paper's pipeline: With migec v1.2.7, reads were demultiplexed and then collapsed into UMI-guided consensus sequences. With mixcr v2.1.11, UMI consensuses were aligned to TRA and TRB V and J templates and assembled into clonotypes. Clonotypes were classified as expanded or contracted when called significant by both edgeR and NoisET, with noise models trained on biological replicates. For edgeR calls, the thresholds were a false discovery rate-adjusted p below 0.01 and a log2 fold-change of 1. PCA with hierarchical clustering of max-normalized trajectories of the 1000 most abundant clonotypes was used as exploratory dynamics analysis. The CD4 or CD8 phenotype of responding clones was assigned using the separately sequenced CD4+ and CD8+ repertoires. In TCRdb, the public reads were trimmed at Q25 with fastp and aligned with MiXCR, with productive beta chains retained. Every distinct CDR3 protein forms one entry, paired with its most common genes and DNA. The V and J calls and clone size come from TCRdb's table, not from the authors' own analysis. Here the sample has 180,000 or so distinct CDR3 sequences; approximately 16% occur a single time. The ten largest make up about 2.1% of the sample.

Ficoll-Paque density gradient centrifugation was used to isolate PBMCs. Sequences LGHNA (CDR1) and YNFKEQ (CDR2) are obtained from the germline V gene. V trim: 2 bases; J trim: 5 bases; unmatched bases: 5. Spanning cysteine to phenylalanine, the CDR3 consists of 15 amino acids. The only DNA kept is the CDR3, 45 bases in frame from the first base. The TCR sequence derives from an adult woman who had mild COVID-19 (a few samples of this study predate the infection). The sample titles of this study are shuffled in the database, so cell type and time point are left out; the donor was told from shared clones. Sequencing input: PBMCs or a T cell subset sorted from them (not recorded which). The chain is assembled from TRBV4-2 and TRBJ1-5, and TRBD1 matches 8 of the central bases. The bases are TGTGCCAGCAGCCAAATACAGGGGGGAGATCAGCCCCAGCATTTT. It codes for CASSQIQGGDQPQHF.